Listed here is a single TCR beta chain. As handled by the study authors: The assay estimated nucleated cells by amplifying reference gene primers. Clones were read by immunoSEQ multiplex PCR, and TCRdb kept only the in-frame ones, dropping some. V and J calls and clone size are copied from that table; D and trimming were computed from the DNA. The sample records about 76,000 clones, about 90% being singletons. Germline V lookup: CDR1 KGHSH, CDR2 LQKENI. There are 16 residues in the CDR3. With 1 base clipped from V and 2 bases from J, the junction kept 3 bases outside the gene matches. The entry originates in a study of blood T cell repertoires in COVID-19. Study summary: Acute-phase and convalescent COVID-19 samples originated in the United States, Italy and Spain. PBMCs, B-cell-depleted T cells, or T cells were the source of the cDNA or gDNA that made up the material.

The receptor comes from a human donor in a cohort sampled during active COVID-19. Sample: peripheral blood. The gene calls are TRBV18 and TRBJ1-5; 9 nucleotides align to TRBD1. As DNA, the CDR3 is TGTGCCAGCTCACCACGGACAGGGGAGGGCAATCAGCCCCAGCATTTT. Encoded protein: CASSPRTGEGNQPQHF. Filled out from reference TRBV18 and TRBJ1-5, the complete variable domain reads NAGVMQNPRHLVRRRGQEARLRCSPMKGHSHVYWYRQLPEEGLKFMVYLQKENIIDESGMPKERFSAEFPKEGPSILRIQQVVRGDSAAYFCASSPRTGEGNQPQHFGDGTRLSIL.